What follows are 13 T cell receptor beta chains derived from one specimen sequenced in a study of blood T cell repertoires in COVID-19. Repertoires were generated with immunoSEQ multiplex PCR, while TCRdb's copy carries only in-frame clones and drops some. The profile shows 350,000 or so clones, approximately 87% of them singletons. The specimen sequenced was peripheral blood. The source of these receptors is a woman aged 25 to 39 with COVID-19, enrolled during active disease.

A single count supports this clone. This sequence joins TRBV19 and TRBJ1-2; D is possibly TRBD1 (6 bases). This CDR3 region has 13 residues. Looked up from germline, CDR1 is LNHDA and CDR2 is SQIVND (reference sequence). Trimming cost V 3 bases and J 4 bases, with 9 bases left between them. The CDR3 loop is CASSIGTLYGYTF. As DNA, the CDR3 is TGTGCCAGTAGTATTGGGACACTCTATGGCTACACCTTC. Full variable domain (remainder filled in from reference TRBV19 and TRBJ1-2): DGGITQSPKYLFRKEGQNVTLSCEQNLNHDAMYWYRQDPGQGLRLIYYSQIVNDFQKGDIAEGYSVSREKKESFPLTVTSAQKNPTAFYLCASSIGTLYGYTFGSGTRLTVV.

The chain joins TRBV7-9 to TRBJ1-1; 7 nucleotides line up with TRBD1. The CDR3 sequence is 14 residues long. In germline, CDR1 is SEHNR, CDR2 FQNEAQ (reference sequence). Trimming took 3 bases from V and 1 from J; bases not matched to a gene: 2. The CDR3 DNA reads TGTGCCAGCAGCTTGACAGGGTCGAACACTGAAGCTTTCTTT. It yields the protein CASSLTGSNTEAFF. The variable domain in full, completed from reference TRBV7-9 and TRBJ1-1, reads DTGVSQNPRHKITKRGQNVTFRCDPISEHNRLYWYRQTLGQGPEFLTYFQNEAQLEKSRLLSDRFSAERPKGSFSTLEIQRTEQGDSAMYLCASSLTGSNTEAFFGQGTRLTVV.

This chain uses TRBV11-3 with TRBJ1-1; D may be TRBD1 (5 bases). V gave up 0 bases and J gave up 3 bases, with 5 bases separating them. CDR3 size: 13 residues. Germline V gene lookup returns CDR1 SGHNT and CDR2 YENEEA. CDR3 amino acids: CASSLEGDTEAFF. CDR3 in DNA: TGTGCCAGCAGCTTAGAAGGGGACACTGAAGCTTTCTTT.

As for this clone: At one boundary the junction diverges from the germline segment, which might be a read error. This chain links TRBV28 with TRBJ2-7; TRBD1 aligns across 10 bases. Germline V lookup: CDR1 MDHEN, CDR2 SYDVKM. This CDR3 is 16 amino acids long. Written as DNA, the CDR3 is TGTGCCAGCCCAATATTGAGAAAGGGGACAGGGGTCGTGGGGGACTTC. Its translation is CASPILRKGTGVVGDF.

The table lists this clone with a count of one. The CDR3 is CASSVYRGLRETQYF. DNA of the CDR3: TGTGCCAGCAGCGTCTACAGGGGGTTGAGGGAGACCCAGTACTTC. The chain combines TRBV5-6 with TRBJ2-5; 8 bases agree with TRBD1. This CDR3 is built from 15 residues. Looked up from germline, CDR1 is SGHDT and CDR2 is YYEEEE. V was clipped by 4 bases and J by 5 bases; unmatched bases: 10. The variable domain in full, completed from reference TRBV5-6 and TRBJ2-5, reads DAGVTQSPTHLIKTRGQQVTLRCSPKSGHDTVSWYQQALGQGPQFIFQYYEEEERQRGNFPDRFSGHQFPNYSSELNVNALLLGDSALYLCASSVYRGLRETQYFGPGTRLLVL.

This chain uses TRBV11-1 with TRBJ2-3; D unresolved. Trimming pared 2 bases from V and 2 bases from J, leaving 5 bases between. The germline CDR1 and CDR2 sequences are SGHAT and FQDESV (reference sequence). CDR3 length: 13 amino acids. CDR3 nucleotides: TGTGCCAGCAGCTTACAAAACACAGATACGCAGTATTTT. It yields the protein CASSLQNTDTQYF.

DNA of the CDR3: TGTGCCACCAGCAGAGATCTAATCCATGAGCAGTTCTTC. It is translated as CATSRDLIHEQFF. The chain is built from TRBV15 and TRBJ2-1; the D is unclear. V was clipped by 0 bases and J by 8 bases, with 8 bases between them. The CDR3 is made up of 13 amino acids. Germline CDR1 reads LNHNV; CDR2 reads YYDKDF (reference sequence).

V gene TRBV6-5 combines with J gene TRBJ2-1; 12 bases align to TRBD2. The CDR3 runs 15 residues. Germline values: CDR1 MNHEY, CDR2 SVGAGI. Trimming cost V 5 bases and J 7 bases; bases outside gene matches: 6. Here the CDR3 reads CASSPSSGRANEQFF. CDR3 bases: TGTGCCAGCAGTCCATCTAGCGGGAGGGCTAATGAGCAGTTCTTC.

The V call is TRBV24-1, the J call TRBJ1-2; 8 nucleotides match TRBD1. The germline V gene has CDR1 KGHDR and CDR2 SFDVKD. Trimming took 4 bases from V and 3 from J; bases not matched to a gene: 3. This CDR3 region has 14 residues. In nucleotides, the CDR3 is TGTGCCACCAGTGAAGCAGGGGGCGACTATGGCTACACCTTC. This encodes CATSEAGGDYGYTF.

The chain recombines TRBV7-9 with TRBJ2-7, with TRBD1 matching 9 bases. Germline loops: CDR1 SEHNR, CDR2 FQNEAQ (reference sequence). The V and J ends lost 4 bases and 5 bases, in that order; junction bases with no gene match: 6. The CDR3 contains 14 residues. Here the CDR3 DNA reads TGTGCCAGCAGCTCCCCCGGGACAGGGAACGAGCAGTACTTC. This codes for CASSSPGTGNEQYF.

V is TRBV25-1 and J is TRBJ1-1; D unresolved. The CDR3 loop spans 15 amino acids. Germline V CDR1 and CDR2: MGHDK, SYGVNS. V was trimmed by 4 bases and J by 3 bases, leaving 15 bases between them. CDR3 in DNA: TGTGCCAGCAGTGGCGCAGGCCAAAAGTACACTGAAGCTTTCTTT. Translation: CASSGAGQKYTEAFF.

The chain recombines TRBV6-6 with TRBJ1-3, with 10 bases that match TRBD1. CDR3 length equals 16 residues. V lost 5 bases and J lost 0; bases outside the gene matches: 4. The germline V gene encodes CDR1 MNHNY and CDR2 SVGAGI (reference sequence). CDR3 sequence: CASSGGTGDSGNTIYF. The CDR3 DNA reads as TGTGCCAGCAGTGGCGGGACAGGGGACTCTGGAAACACCATATATTTT.

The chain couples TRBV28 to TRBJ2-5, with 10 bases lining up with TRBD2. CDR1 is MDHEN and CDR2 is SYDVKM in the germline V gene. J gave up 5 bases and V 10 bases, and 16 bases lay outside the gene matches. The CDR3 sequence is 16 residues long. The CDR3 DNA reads TGTGCCACCTCGGGGGCTAGCGGGAGATCGGGGGAGACCCAGTACTTC. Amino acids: CATSGASGRSGETQYF.